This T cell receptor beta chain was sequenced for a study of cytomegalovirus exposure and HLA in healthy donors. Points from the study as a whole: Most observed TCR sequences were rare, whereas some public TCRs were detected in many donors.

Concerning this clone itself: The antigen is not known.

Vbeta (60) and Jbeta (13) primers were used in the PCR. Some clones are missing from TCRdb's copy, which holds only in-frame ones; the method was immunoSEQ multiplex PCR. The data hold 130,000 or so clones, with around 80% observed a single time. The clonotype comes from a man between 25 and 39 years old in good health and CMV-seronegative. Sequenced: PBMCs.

The CDR3 is CASSPAGLLGYGYTF. CDR3 coding DNA: TGTGCCAGCAGTCCCGCAGGGCTGTTAGGCTATGGCTACACCTTC. This rearrangement joins TRBV28 to TRBJ1-2; tentatively, D is TRBD1 (5 bases). V was trimmed by 5 bases and J by 4 bases, leaving 17 bases between them. Germline V gene data show CDR1 as MDHEN and CDR2 as SYDVKM. This CDR3 region has 15 residues.